Listed below are T cell receptor beta chains from one sample, sequenced in a study of T cells in localized non-small cell lung cancer. Here immunoSEQ multiplex PCR was the method, and the copy in TCRdb shows in-frame clones only, minus some. The sample yields more than 30,000 clones, just over 85% seen once. The material sequenced was peripheral blood, taken before any cancer treatment. These receptors all stem from a male donor aged 60 or over with stage III lung adenocarcinoma. Each CDR3 is given with its conserved first and last residue. D genes are given only for firm matches. Expanded clones are given a class, and other clones once, few, many or no size at all.

TRBJ1-3 | . | . | TRBV2 | CASSGDSGNTIYF | TGTGCCAGCAGTGGAGACTCTGGAAACACCATATATTTT
TRBJ2-7 | . | . | TRBV6-5 | CASSVPPYEQYF | TGTGCCAGCAGTGTACCACCCTACGAGCAGTACTTC
TRBJ1-1 | . | . | TRBV10-3 | CAISDVGRTEAFF | TGTGCCATCAGTGATGTTGGGCGCACTGAAGCTTTCTTT
TRBJ2-2 | . | TRBD1 | TRBV6-5 | CASRMTGLGTGELFF | TGTGCCAGCAGAATGACAGGGCTTGGGACCGGGGAGCTGTTTTTT
TRBJ1-6 | . | TRBD1 | TRBV30 | CAWSVLRTGGQNSPLHF | TGTGCCTGGAGTGTACTGAGGACAGGGGGCCAAAATTCACCCCTCCACTTT
TRBJ2-7 | once | TRBD2 | TRBV19 | CASSIGGSGSEQYF | TGTGCCAGTAGTATAGGTGGTAGCGGGAGCGAGCAGTACTTC
TRBJ2-7 | . | . | TRBV5-4 | CASSLDNYEQYF | TGTGCCAGCAGCTTGGACAACTACGAGCAGTACTTC
TRBJ2-7 | . | TRBD1 | TRBV4-1 | CASSPPTGTGRYEQYF | TGCGCCAGCAGCCCCCCTACCGGGACAGGGAGGTACGAGCAGTACTTC
TRBJ2-3 | . | . | TRBV6-6 | CASSYGETDTQYF | TGTGCCAGCAGTTACGGAGAGACAGATACGCAGTATTTT
TRBJ1-2 | . | TRBD1 | TRBV9 | CASSAGTGGEGYTF | TGTGCCAGCAGCGCTGGGACAGGGGGAGAGGGCTACACCTTC
TRBJ2-2 | . | . | TRBV7-9 | CASAWAGELFF | TGTGCCAGCGCTTGGGCCGGGGAGCTGTTTTTT
TRBJ1-5 | . | TRBD1 | TRBV19 | CASRGYDRGQPQHF | TGTGCCAGTAGGGGATATGACAGGGGGCAGCCCCAGCATTTT
TRBJ1-3 | . | TRBD1 | TRBV5-1 | CASSLGRDRVSGNTIYF | TGCGCCAGCAGCTTGGGGCGGGACAGGGTTTCTGGAAACACCATATATTTT